A single sample gave rise to the 30 T cell receptor beta chains below, sequenced in a study of shared clonotypes between healthy human individuals. Cells designated naive CD8 were CD45RO-negative and were positively selected for CCR7, with terminally differentiated effector memory CD45RA+ cells excluded. TCRdb's copy holds only in-frame clones and misses some; the assay was immunoSEQ multiplex PCR. In the table there are about 2.1 million clones, 85% to 95% of which are singletons. The sample comprised naive CD8+ T cells from PBMCs. These receptors all stem from a man younger than 30 in good health. Some clones in this sample may be carry-over from other donors' samples.

This chain connects TRBV7-9 to TRBJ2-5; D is perhaps TRBD1 or TRBD2 (6 bases each). Trimming shortened V by 5 bases and J by 5 bases, and 9 bases separated the two germline ends. The CDR3 runs 12 residues. The germline V gene has CDR1 SEHNR and CDR2 FQNEAQ (reference sequence). Here the CDR3 reads CASSGGPETQYF. CDR3 nucleotide sequence: TGTGCCAGCAGCGGGGGGCCGGAGACCCAGTACTTC.

This clone was seen only a few times. The identical CDR3 is also encoded by other nucleotide sequences in the sample. The genes are TRBV30 and TRBJ2-7; weak D call: TRBD1 (6 bases). Germline V CDR1 and CDR2: GTSNPN, SVGIG (reference sequence). The CDR3 runs to 12 residues. Trimming stripped 0 bases from V and 6 bases from J, with 9 bases between. The CDR3 spells CAWSVLRGEQYF. Here the CDR3 DNA reads TGTGCCTGGAGTGTACTCAGGGGCGAGCAGTACTTC.

The chain carries TRBV2 and TRBJ2-6; D may match TRBD1 or TRBD2 (5 bases each). Trimming took off 2 bases at V and 0 bases at J, with 11 bases between the two ends. The CDR3 runs 17 residues. The V gene's germline CDR1 is SNHLY and CDR2 FYNNEI. CDR3 loop: CASSESQGRSGANVLTF. The CDR3 DNA reads as TGTGCCAGCAGTGAAAGTCAGGGACGCTCTGGGGCCAACGTCCTGACTTTC.

The chain recombines TRBV14 with TRBJ2-1; D tentatively reads TRBD1 or TRBD2 (5 bases each). Trimming took 2 bases from V and 5 from J, leaving 7 bases between them. CDR1 and CDR2 (germline): SGHDN, FVKESK. The CDR3 is 13 amino acids. The CDR3 region has the DNA TGTGCCAGCAGCCAATGGGGACACAATGAGCAGTTCTTC. Amino acids: CASSQWGHNEQFF.

The chain carries TRBV10-2 and TRBJ1-1; the D is unclear. Germline loops: CDR1 WSHSY, CDR2 SAAADI. The V gene lost 4 bases and the J gene lost 1 base, with 7 bases spanning the gap. The CDR3 is 13 amino acids. CDR3 in DNA: TGCGCCAGCAGTGTCCCCTGGAACACTGAAGCTTTCTTT. Translating it yields CASSVPWNTEAFF.

The J gene is TRBJ2-7, the V gene TRBV4-2; D is unclear. The CDR3 runs 16 residues. Germline values: CDR1 LGHNA, CDR2 YNFKEQ. With 5 bases removed from V and 0 bases from J, the gap between germline ends came to 17 bases. Written as DNA, the CDR3 is TGTGCCAGCAGCACCGAATCGGGTTCGAGCTCCTACGAGCAGTACTTC. It is translated as CASSTESGSSSYEQYF.

The chain couples TRBV6-1 to TRBJ2-5; the D gene is possibly TRBD2 (6 bases). Germline CDR1 is MNHNS and CDR2 is SASEGT. The V and J ends lost 1 base and 4 bases respectively, with 13 bases between them. The CDR3 consists of 15 residues. The CDR3, as DNA: TGTGCCAGCAGTGAAGGTTGGCTAGCGAGAGAGACCCAGTACTTC. Translation: CASSEGWLARETQYF.

The CDR3 DNA reads as TGCGCCAGTTCGGGGACAGGGTATACTGAAGCTTTCTTT. Encoded protein: CASSGTGYTEAFF. The chain carries TRBV5-1 and TRBJ1-1; 9 bases line up with TRBD1. This CDR3 is built from 13 residues. The V gene end was trimmed by 8 bases and the J gene end by 5 bases; junction bases not matched to a gene: 7. Germline CDR1 reads SGHRS; CDR2 reads YFSETQ.

The V and J genes are TRBV19 and TRBJ1-2, with 8 nucleotides matching TRBD1. The CDR3 spans 18 residues. Germline V gene lookup returns CDR1 LNHDA and CDR2 SQIVND (reference sequence). V was clipped by 7 bases and J by 2 bases; unmatched bases: 18. For the CDR3, the DNA is TGTGCCAGTACGGAACTTGGGACAGGCGGGGTAGGGAACTATGGCTACACCTTC. This translates into CASTELGTGGVGNYGYTF.

V gene TRBV4-2 combines with J gene TRBJ2-7, with D tentatively TRBD1 (5 bases). CDR1 is LGHNA, CDR2 YNFKEQ, per germline. With 0 bases removed from V and 6 bases from J, the gap between germline ends came to 9 bases. The length of the CDR3 is 13 residues. CDR3 DNA sequence: TGTGCCAGCAGCCAAGATTTAACAGGCGAGCAGTACTTC. This gives the protein CASSQDLTGEQYF.

The rearrangement joins TRBV29-1 to TRBJ2-3, with TRBD2 matching over 10 bases. The germline V gene encodes CDR1 SQVTM and CDR2 ANQGSEA. V was pared by 4 bases and J by 2 bases, with 6 bases of the junction left unmatched. The CDR3 covers 15 residues. CDR3 region: CSVVPTSGYTDTQYF. The CDR3 DNA follows: TGCAGCGTTGTGCCGACTAGCGGGTACACAGATACGCAGTATTTT.

The chain has TRBV6-6 and TRBJ2-7; 9 nucleotides line up with TRBD2. Germline loops: CDR1 MNHNY, CDR2 SVGAGI (reference sequence). The CDR3 contains 14 residues. Unmatched junction bases numbered 8, after V lost 0 bases and J lost 11 bases. DNA for the CDR3: TGTGCCAGCAGTTACTCGGGCGGGAGGGCCTTGGAGTACTTC. Residues: CASSYSGGRALEYF.

V is TRBV4-2 and J is TRBJ1-2; TRBD1 agrees at 9 bases. With 4 bases clipped from V and 4 bases from J, the junction kept 4 bases outside the gene matches. The CDR3 contains 14 residues. Germline assignment: CDR1 LGHNA and CDR2 YNFKEQ. The chain's CDR3 is CASSPGQGSYGYTF. The CDR3 DNA follows: TGTGCCAGCAGCCCGGGACAGGGATCCTATGGCTACACCTTC.

This clone occurred once. CDR3 DNA sequence: TGTGCCAGCAGCCACATGGCCGATACGCAGTATTTT. Translation: CASSHMADTQYF. V gene TRBV7-9 combines with J gene TRBJ2-3; D unclear. CDR1 and CDR2 (germline): SEHNR, FQNEAQ (reference sequence). CDR3 length equals 12 residues. Deletions cut 5 bases from V and 6 bases from J, with 9 bases between.

On this clone itself: Other DNA variants within this sample encode the same CDR3. The V and J genes are TRBV5-1 and TRBJ2-3, with 8 bases lining up with TRBD1. J gave up 4 bases and V 0 bases, and 7 bases lay outside the gene matches. CDR1 and CDR2 (germline): SGHRS, YFSETQ. The CDR3 is 16 amino acids. The CDR3: CASSLGRGRGADTQYF. DNA of the CDR3: TGCGCCAGCAGCTTGGGCAGGGGGCGCGGCGCAGATACGCAGTATTTT.

The chain joins TRBV9 to TRBJ1-2; D gene unclear. The length of the CDR3 is 13 residues. Per germline, CDR1 SGDLS and CDR2 YYNGEE. The V end lost 4 bases, the J end lost 2 bases, and 9 bases lay between the germline ends. The CDR3 spells CASSPLGNYGYTF. Here the CDR3 DNA reads TGTGCCAGCAGCCCCTTGGGCAACTATGGCTACACCTTC.

The CDR3 DNA reads as TGTGCCAGCAGCCGTGAGGGACTAGCGAGCTCCTACGAGCAGTACTTC. Its translation is CASSREGLASSYEQYF. V usage is TRBV4-2 and J usage is TRBJ2-7; 10 nucleotides match TRBD2. J was trimmed by 0 bases and V by 4 bases; bases with no gene match: 6. This CDR3 spans 16 amino acids. Per germline, CDR1 LGHNA and CDR2 YNFKEQ.

This sequence joins TRBV7-8 and TRBJ2-1; 7 nucleotides align to TRBD2. The CDR3 contains 17 residues. V shed 0 bases, J shed 2 bases, and the junction held 7 bases outside the gene matches. Germline assignment: CDR1 SGHVS and CDR2 FQNEAQ. CDR3 DNA sequence: TGTGCCAGCAGCTTAGCGCTCGCAGCGGGACCCTACAATGAGCAGTTCTTC. This encodes CASSLALAAGPYNEQFF.

The rearrangement joins TRBV7-9 to TRBJ1-1; the D is unclear. The CDR3 is made up of 15 amino acids. Germline V gene data show CDR1 as SEHNR and CDR2 as FQNEAQ (reference sequence). Between the trimmed V and J ends, which lost 3 bases and 2 bases, there was a span of 13 bases. In DNA, the CDR3 is TGTGCCAGCAGCTTCCCGCCCGGCCCTAACACTGAAGCTTTCTTT. Residues: CASSFPPGPNTEAFF.

The J gene is TRBJ2-1, the V gene TRBV2; 9 nucleotides line up with TRBD2. This CDR3 contains 12 residues. CDR1 and CDR2 (germline): SNHLY, FYNNEI. The V segment lost 9 bases and the J segment 9 bases; nucleotides outside the gene matches: 6. The CDR3 nucleotides are TGTGCCAGGGGTAGCGGGAGAGGTGAGCAGTTCTTC. This codes for CARGSGRGEQFF.

The chain combines TRBV10-2 with TRBJ2-5, with a tentative D call TRBD2 (6 bases). V was trimmed by 8 bases and J by 3 bases, leaving 19 bases between them. The length of the CDR3 is 15 residues. CDR1 is WSHSY, CDR2 SAAADI, per germline. CDR3 sequence: CASGGPLAEKETQYF. CDR3 nucleotide sequence: TGCGCCAGCGGGGGACCACTAGCAGAAAAAGAGACCCAGTACTTC.

The chain uses TRBV9 and TRBJ2-7; a possible D gene is TRBD2 (5 bases). This CDR3 contains 15 residues. The V and J ends lost 4 bases and 0 bases respectively, with 14 bases between them. Germline-derived CDR1 and CDR2 are SGDLS and YYNGEE. The chain's CDR3 is CASSPSGLSSYEQYF. In DNA, the CDR3 is TGTGCCAGCAGCCCCAGTGGACTGAGCTCCTACGAGCAGTACTTC.

The V gene is TRBV27, the J gene TRBJ2-1; TRBD2 aligns across 9 bases. Germline assignment: CDR1 MNHEY and CDR2 SMNVEV (reference sequence). Trimming at V came to 7 bases and at J to 8 bases, leaving 9 bases not matched to a gene. The CDR3 covers 14 residues. CDR3 region: CASIPSGRSHEQFF. CDR3 DNA sequence: TGTGCCAGCATACCCAGCGGGAGGTCCCATGAGCAGTTCTTC.

The chain links TRBV7-8 to TRBJ1-5; D uncertain. V dropped 4 bases and J dropped 4 bases, with 8 bases sitting between them. This CDR3 contains 13 residues. Per the germline V gene, CDR1 is SGHVS and CDR2 is FQNEAQ. CDR3 sequence: CASSSRPNQPQHF. The DNA of the CDR3 is TGTGCCAGCAGCTCGAGACCAAATCAGCCCCAGCATTTT. Full variable domain (rest looked up from reference TRBV7-8 and TRBJ1-5): GAGVSQSPRYKVAKRGQDVALRCDPISGHVSLFWYQQALGQGPEFLTYFQNEAQLDKSGLPSDRFFAERPEGSVSTLKIQRTQQEDSAVYLCASSSRPNQPQHFGDGTRLSIL.

This clone appeared once. The chain combines TRBV7-9 with TRBJ1-5; possible D gene TRBD1, 6 bases. The CDR3 has 14 amino acids. Trimming removed 6 bases at V and 4 bases at J, with 13 bases between. The germline CDR1 and CDR2 sequences are SEHNR and FQNEAQ (reference sequence). The CDR3: CASREGGANQPQHF. CDR3 nucleotide sequence: TGTGCCAGCAGAGAGGGGGGGGCTAATCAGCCCCAGCATTTT.

The chain joins TRBV5-6 to TRBJ2-5; D gene uncertain. This CDR3 region has 12 residues. V lost 4 bases, J lost 7 bases, and 11 bases lay in between. Germline V lookup: CDR1 SGHDT, CDR2 YYEEEE. The CDR3: CASSRQIGTQYF. As DNA, the CDR3 is TGTGCCAGCAGCCGCCAGATCGGGACCCAGTACTTC.

The chain is built from TRBV27 and TRBJ1-2, with TRBD1 matching over 11 bases. The CDR3 is made up of 15 amino acids. Losses at the gene ends were 5 bases for V and 8 bases for J; bases not matched to a gene: 10. Germline loops: CDR1 MNHEY, CDR2 SMNVEV (reference sequence). In DNA form, the CDR3 reads TGTGCCAGCAGTCCTACGAAAGGACAGGGGGCGGGCTACACCTTC. Its translation: CASSPTKGQGAGYTF.

The chain combines TRBV7-8 with TRBJ1-5; 7 bases are shared with TRBD1. CDR1 SGHVS and CDR2 FQNEAQ come from the germline V gene. The V segment lost 5 bases and the J segment 5 bases; nucleotides outside the gene matches: 12. This CDR3 region has 16 residues. DNA of the CDR3: TGTGCCAGCAGCACAACTGACAGGGCCATTGATCAGCCCCAGCATTTT. Residues: CASSTTDRAIDQPQHF.

Turning to this clone: Other DNA sequences in this specimen translate into the identical CDR3. This rearrangement joins TRBV5-5 to TRBJ2-7; no clear D gene. Trimming took off 0 bases at V and 3 bases at J, with 13 bases between the two ends. This CDR3 is built from 15 residues. CDR1 is SGHKS, CDR2 YYEKEE, per germline (reference sequence). DNA for the CDR3: TGTGCCAGCAGCTTGGAAACGGGCCCCAGCTACGAGCAGTACTTC. Amino acid sequence: CASSLETGPSYEQYF.

Points on this clone: Other DNA sequences within the sample encode an identical CDR3. The chain recombines TRBV7-9 with TRBJ2-5; D not resolved. The CDR3 extends over 13 amino acids. Germline loops: CDR1 SEHNR, CDR2 FQNEAQ (reference sequence). V lost 3 bases to trimming and J lost 3 bases, with 8 bases between them. CDR3 nucleotides: TGTGCCAGCAGCTTTCCAGGCGAAGAGACCCAGTACTTC. It translates to CASSFPGEETQYF.